Listed below are T cell receptor beta chains from one sample, sequenced in a study of cytomegalovirus exposure and HLA in healthy donors. Assay: immunoSEQ multiplex PCR; the TCRdb copy retains only in-frame clones and omits some. The table has approximately 150,000 clones, 82% seen once. The sample taken for sequencing was PBMCs. Every receptor here comes from a woman aged 55-75 years in good health and CMV-seropositive. Each CDR3 is given with its conserved first and last residue. D genes are given only for firm matches. Not every row has a clone size; where given, it reads once, few, many or a size class.

few,TRBJ2-7,TRBD1,TRBV29-1,TGCAGCGTTGCCCAGGGGGCGTACGAGCAGTACTTC,CSVAQGAYEQYF
NA,TRBJ2-7,TRBD1,TRBV11-3,TGTGCCAGCAGCTTAGAAAACAGGGGAGTAAACGAGCAGTACTTC,CASSLENRGVNEQYF
NA,TRBJ1-2,NA,TRBV28,TGTGCCAGCAGTTTCCCTGACAGCTATAACTATGGCTACACCTTC,CASSFPDSYNYGYTF
NA,TRBJ2-7,NA,TRBV7-7,TGTGCTAGCAGCTTAGGTCCAGGGGAACCCTACGAGCAGTACTTC,CASSLGPGEPYEQYF
NA,TRBJ2-1,TRBD2,TRBV28,TGTGCCAGCCTGAGGACTAGTACGAATGAGCAGTTCTTC,CASLRTSTNEQFF
once,TRBJ2-2,TRBD2,TRBV27,TGTGCCAGCAGTCCCCAGGGCGGGGGGACCGGGGAGCTGTTTTTT,CASSPQGGGTGELFF
NA,TRBJ2-7,NA,TRBV28,TGTGCCAGCAGTTTAGCCTCGGTTTCTGACGAGCAGTACTTC,CASSLASVSDEQYF
NA,TRBJ2-7,NA,TRBV4-1,TGCGCCAGCAGCCAAGATAACGACAGCTCAGGGTACGAGCAGTACTTC,CASSQDNDSSGYEQYF
NA,TRBJ1-3,NA,TRBV30,TGTGCCTGGAGTATTGCAGTCGGAAACACCATATATTTT,CAWSIAVGNTIYF
NA,TRBJ2-3,TRBD1,TRBV5-6,TGTGCCAGCAGACAGGGGGGAGACACAGATACGCAGTATTTT,CASRQGGDTDTQYF
NA,TRBJ2-7,NA,TRBV5-1,TGCGCCAGCAGCTTGGGGCGGGGCTCCTACGAGCAGTACTTC,CASSLGRGSYEQYF
once,TRBJ1-5,NA,TRBV6-6,TGTGCCAGCACCCAAACCGGGACACTCCATCAGCCCCAGCATTTT,CASTQTGTLHQPQHF
once,TRBJ2-1,NA,TRBV27,TGTGCCAGCAGGGGCGCGAACAATGAGCAGTTCTTC,CASRGANNEQFF
NA,TRBJ1-2,TRBD1,TRBV19,TGTGCCAGTAAACCTACAGGGGACTATGGCTACACCTTC,CASKPTGDYGYTF
NA,TRBJ2-5,TRBD1,TRBV11-3,TGTGCCAGCAGCTCAACAGGGGGCGGGCAAGAGACCCAGTACTTC,CASSSTGGGQETQYF
NA,TRBJ1-2,NA,TRBV6-1,TGTGCCAGCAGATCCGGCCTCGGGAACTATGGCTACACCTTC,CASRSGLGNYGYTF
NA,TRBJ2-1,TRBD2,TRBV7-2,TGTGCCAGCAGCTCCCGACGGAGCGGGAGCAATGAGCAGTTCTTC,CASSSRRSGSNEQFF
few,TRBJ1-3,NA,TRBV30,TGTGCCCGGCGGGCATCCTTTTCCTCTGGAAACACCATATATTTT,CARRASFSSGNTIYF
few,TRBJ2-4,NA,TRBV6-5,TGTGCCAGCAGTTACTCGCCCAGATTAGCCAAAAACATTCAGTACTTC,CASSYSPRLAKNIQYF
NA,TRBJ1-5,NA,TRBV28,TGTGCCAGCAGCCCCGGGGGGTCGGGCAATCAGCCCCAGCATTTT,CASSPGGSGNQPQHF
NA,TRBJ2-3,NA,TRBV10-3,TGTGCCATCAGTGAGTCGGTAGCGGTAACTAGCACAGATACGCAGTATTTT,CAISESVAVTSTDTQYF
NA,TRBJ2-7,TRBD1,TRBV5-4,TGTGCCAGCAGCTCCGGACAGGGTCGGAACGAGCAGTACTTC,CASSSGQGRNEQYF
NA,TRBJ1-1,NA,TRBV4-2,TGTGCCAGCAGCCAAGGACGGGGGTCCACTGAAGCTTTCTTT,CASSQGRGSTEAFF
once,TRBJ2-1,NA,TRBV29-1,TGCAGCGTTGGGGTAGCGGACTACAATGAGCAGTTCTTC,CSVGVADYNEQFF
NA,TRBJ2-3,NA,TRBV10-3,TGTGCCATCAGTGAGTCAAGGGGTACAGATACGCAGTATTTT,CAISESRGTDTQYF
NA,TRBJ1-1,NA,TRBV28,TGTGCCAGCACTACGACACTGGGTAGCGTTGACACTGAAGCTTTCTTT,CASTTTLGSVDTEAFF
NA,TRBJ1-5,NA,TRBV30,TGTGCCTGGGGCCGGGGGAGGAATCAGCCCCAGCATTTT,CAWGRGRNQPQHF
NA,TRBJ2-1,NA,TRBV4-1,TGCGCCAGTGCGGGCCTCCCGGCCGATGAGCAGTTCTTC,CASAGLPADEQFF
NA,TRBJ1-2,NA,TRBV12-5,TGTGCTAGTGGTTGGGATTCACAGGCGACCGGCGGCTACACCTTC,CASGWDSQATGGYTF
NA,TRBJ2-1,TRBD2,TRBV7-9,TGTGCCAGCAGCCCCAATTTGGGGGAGGGGAATGAGCAGTTCTTC,CASSPNLGEGNEQFF
NA,TRBJ2-7,TRBD2,TRBV28,TGTGCCAGCAGTTTCGTTGGACTAGAAGGCTACGAGCAGTACTTC,CASSFVGLEGYEQYF
few,TRBJ2-7,NA,TRBV13,TGTGCCAGCAGCCCGACAGGGAGCGGGAGTACGGATTACGAGCAGTACTTC,CASSPTGSGSTDYEQYF
NA,TRBJ2-3,TRBD1,TRBV28,TGTGCCAGCAGTTCCAGACAGGGGGCGAAAGATACGCAGTATTTT,CASSSRQGAKDTQYF
once,TRBJ2-7,NA,TRBV30,TGTGCCTGGAGACGCCCGAAGCTCTCCTACGAGCAGTACTTC,CAWRRPKLSYEQYF
few,TRBJ2-7,TRBD2,TRBV28,TGTGCCAGCAGTTTAAGCCTAGCGGGAGGAAGGGAGCAGTACTTC,CASSLSLAGGREQYF
NA,TRBJ1-1,TRBD1,TRBV4-2,TGTGCCAGCAGCCGTACAGGGGGCACTGAAGCTTTCTTT,CASSRTGGTEAFF
NA,TRBJ2-3,NA,TRBV27,TGTGCCAGCAGTTATGGCGGGAGCACAGATACGCAGTATTTT,CASSYGGSTDTQYF
few,TRBJ2-1,NA,TRBV5-5,TGTGCCAGCAGGAGACTAGTAGGTGAGCAGTTCTTC,CASRRLVGEQFF
NA,TRBJ1-1,NA,TRBV4-1,TGCGCCAGCAGCCAACAGGGGCCCACTGAAGCTTTCTTT,CASSQQGPTEAFF
once,TRBJ1-2,TRBD1,TRBV5-6,TGTGCCAGCAGCTGGGGACAGTCTAATGGCTACACCTTC,CASSWGQSNGYTF
once,TRBJ1-5,NA,TRBV28,TGTGCCAGCAGTTCATGGGAGGGGCAGGCTAATCAGCCCCAGCATTTT,CASSSWEGQANQPQHF
NA,TRBJ1-2,TRBD1,TRBV19,TGTGCCAGTAGAACTACACAGGGGGTTTCCTATGGCTACACCTTC,CASRTTQGVSYGYTF
once,TRBJ1-1,NA,TRBV30,TGTGCCTGGAGTGTACGATTGTGGACAGATGAAGCTTTCTTT,CAWSVRLWTDEAFF